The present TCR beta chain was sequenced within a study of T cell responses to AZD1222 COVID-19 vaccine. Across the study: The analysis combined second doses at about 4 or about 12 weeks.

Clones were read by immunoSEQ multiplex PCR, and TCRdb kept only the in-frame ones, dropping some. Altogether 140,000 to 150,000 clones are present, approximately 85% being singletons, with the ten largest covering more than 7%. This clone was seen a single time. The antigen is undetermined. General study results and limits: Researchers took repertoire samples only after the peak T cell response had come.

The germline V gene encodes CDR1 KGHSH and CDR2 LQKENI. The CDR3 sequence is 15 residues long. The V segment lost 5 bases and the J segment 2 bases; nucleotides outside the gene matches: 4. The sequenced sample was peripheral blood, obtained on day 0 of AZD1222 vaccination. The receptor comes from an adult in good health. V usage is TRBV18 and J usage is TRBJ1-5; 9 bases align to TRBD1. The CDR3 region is CASSKQGAGNQPQHF. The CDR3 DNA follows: TGTGCCAGCTCAAAACAGGGGGCGGGCAATCAGCCCCAGCATTTT.